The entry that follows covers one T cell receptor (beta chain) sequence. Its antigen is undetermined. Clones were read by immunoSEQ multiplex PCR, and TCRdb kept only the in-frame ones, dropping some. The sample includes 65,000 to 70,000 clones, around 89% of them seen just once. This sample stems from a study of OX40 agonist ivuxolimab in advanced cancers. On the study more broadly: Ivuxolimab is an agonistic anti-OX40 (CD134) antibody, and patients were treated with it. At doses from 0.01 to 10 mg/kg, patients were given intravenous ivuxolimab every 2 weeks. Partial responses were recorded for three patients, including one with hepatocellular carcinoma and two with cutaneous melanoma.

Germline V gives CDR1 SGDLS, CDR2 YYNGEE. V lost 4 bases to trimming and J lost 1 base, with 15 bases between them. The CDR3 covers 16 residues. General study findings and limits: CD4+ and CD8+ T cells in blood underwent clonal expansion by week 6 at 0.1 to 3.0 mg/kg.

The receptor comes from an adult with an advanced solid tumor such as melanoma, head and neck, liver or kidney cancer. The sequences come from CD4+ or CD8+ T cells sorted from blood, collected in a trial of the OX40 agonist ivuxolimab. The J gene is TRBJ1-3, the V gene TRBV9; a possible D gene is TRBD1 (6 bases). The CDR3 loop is CASSPLEGGSGNTIYF. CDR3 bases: TGTGCCAGCAGCCCCCTAGAGGGGGGTTCTGGAAACACCATATATTTT. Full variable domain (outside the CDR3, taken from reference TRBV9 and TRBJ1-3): DSGVTQTPKHLITATGQRVTLRCSPRSGDLSVYWYQQSLDQGLQFLIQYYNGEERAKGNILERFSAQQFPDLHSELNLSSLELGDSALYFCASSPLEGGSGNTIYFGEGSWLTVV.